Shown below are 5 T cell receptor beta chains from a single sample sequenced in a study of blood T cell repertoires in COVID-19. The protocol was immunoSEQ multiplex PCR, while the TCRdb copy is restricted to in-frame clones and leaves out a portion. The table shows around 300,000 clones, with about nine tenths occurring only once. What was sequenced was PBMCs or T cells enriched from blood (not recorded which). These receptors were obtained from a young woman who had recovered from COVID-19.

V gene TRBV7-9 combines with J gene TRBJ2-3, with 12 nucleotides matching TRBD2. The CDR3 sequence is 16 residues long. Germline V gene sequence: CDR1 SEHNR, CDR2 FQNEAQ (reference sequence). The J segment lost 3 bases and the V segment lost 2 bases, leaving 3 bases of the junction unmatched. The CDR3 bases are TGTGCCAGCAGCTTAACTAGCGGGAGGCCGACAGATACGCAGTATTTT. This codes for CASSLTSGRPTDTQYF.

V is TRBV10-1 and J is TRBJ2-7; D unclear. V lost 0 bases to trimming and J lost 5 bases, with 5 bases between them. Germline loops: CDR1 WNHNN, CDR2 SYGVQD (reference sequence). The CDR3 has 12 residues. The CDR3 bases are TGCGCCAGCAGTGAGTCGGCAGACGAGCAGTACTTC. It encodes CASSESADEQYF.

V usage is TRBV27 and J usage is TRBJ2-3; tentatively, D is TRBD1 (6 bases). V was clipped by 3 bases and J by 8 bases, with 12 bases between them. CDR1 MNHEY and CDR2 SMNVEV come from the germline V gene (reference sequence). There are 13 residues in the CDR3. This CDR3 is CASSFIQGSTQYF. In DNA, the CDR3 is TGTGCCAGCAGTTTTATCCAGGGGAGTACGCAGTATTTT.

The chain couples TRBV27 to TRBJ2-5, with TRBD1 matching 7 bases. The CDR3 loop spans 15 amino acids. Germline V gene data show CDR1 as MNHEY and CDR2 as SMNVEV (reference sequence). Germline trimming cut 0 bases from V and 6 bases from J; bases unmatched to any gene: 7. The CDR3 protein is CASSLSSDRRQTQYF. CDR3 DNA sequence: TGTGCCAGCAGTTTATCCTCGGACAGGCGGCAGACCCAGTACTTC.

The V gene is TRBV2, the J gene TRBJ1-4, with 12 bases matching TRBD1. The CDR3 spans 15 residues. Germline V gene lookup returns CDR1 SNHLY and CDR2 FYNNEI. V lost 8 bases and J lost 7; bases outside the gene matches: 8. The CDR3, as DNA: TGTGCCAGCTCGGCACAGGGACAGGGGGCTGAAAAACTGTTTTTT. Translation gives CASSAQGQGAEKLFF.